Following are 4 T cell receptor beta chains from one sample sequenced in a study of CD8+ T cells in alopecia areata. Sample treatment: oral pan-JAK inhibitor, 5-10 mg twice daily. RNA was isolated and reverse transcribed to cDNA, the sequencing template. Profiled with immunoSEQ multiplex PCR; TCRdb holds only in-frame clones, not every one. The sample contains some 130,000 clones, 45% to 60% of which appear only once. Material: CD8+ T cells sorted from blood, obtained at week 4, from a patient treated with tofacitinib. These receptors were collected from a human donor with alopecia areata.

This clone was detected a few times. The chain recombines TRBV6-5 with TRBJ2-7, with D perhaps TRBD1 (5 bases). V dropped 0 bases and J dropped 4 bases, with 7 bases sitting between them. CDR1 MNHEY and CDR2 SVGAGI come from the germline V gene. The CDR3 is 13 amino acids. The CDR3 DNA is TGTGCCAGCAGTTACTCGACAGAATACGAGCAGTACTTC. Translated: CASSYSTEYEQYF.

The V gene is TRBV5-8, the J gene TRBJ2-7; the D gene is possibly TRBD2 (5 bases). Germline V gene data show CDR1 as SGHTS and CDR2 as YDEGEE. The CDR3 has 12 amino acids. Trimming took 7 bases from V and 12 from J, leaving 20 bases between them. DNA of the CDR3: TGTGCCAGCGGTAACTCCCCAACCGAGGGGTACTTC. Translating gives CASGNSPTEGYF.

The chain joins TRBV6-5 to TRBJ2-1; D not certain. The CDR3 contains 12 residues. The ends were cut back, 8 bases at V and 2 bases at J, with 7 bases in the middle. Per germline, CDR1 MNHEY and CDR2 SVGAGI. CDR3 DNA: TGTGCCAGCGCAGGACCCTACAATGAGCAGTTCTTC. Its protein is CASAGPYNEQFF.

J is TRBJ2-6 and V is TRBV6-6; possible D gene TRBD1, 6 bases. Looked up from germline, CDR1 is MNHNY and CDR2 is SVGAGI (reference sequence). The CDR3 is 14 residues long. V was cut by 5 bases and J by 4 bases, with 9 bases left in between. The CDR3 sequence: CASSQTGGANVLTF. In DNA form, the CDR3 reads TGTGCCAGCAGTCAAACAGGGGGGGCCAACGTCCTGACTTTC.